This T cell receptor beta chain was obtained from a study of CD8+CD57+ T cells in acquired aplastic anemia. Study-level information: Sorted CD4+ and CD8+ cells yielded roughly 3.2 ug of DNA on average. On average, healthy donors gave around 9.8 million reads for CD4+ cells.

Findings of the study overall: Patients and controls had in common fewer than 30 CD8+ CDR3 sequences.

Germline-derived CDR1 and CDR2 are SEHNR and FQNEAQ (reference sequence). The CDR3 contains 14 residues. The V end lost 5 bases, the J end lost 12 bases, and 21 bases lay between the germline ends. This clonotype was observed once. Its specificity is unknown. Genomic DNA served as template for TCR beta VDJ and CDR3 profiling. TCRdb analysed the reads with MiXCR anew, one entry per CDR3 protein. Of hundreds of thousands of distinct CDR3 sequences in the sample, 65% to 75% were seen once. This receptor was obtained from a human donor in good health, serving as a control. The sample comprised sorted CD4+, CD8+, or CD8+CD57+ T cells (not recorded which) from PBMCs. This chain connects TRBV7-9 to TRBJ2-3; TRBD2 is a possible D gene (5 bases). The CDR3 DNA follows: TGTGCCAGCAGCCGGGCGGGCCGCTTTGAGACCCAGTATTTT. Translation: CASSRAGRFETQYF.